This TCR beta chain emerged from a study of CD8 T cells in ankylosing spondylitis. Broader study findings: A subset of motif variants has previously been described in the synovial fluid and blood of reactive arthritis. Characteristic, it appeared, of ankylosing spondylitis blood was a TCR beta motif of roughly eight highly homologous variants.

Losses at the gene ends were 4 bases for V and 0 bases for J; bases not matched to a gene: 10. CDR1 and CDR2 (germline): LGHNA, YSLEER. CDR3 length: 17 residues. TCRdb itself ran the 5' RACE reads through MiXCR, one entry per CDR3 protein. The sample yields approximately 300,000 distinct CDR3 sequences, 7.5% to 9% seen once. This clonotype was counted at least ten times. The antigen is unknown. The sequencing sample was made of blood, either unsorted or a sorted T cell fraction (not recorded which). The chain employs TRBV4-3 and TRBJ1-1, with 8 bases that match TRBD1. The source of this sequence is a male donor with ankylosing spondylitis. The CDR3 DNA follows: TGCGCCAGCAGCCCCCAGGCAGGGGGCCCTGTGAACACTGAAGCTTTCTTT. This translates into CASSPQAGGPVNTEAFF.